The 28 T cell receptor beta chains listed next were all sequenced from one sample in a study of T cells after yellow fever vaccination (dated by TCRdb to between 2019 and 2020). Libraries were constructed by 5' RACE. TCRdb names Illumina NovaSeq 6000 as the instrument used. The public reads were reanalyzed by TCRdb: fastp trimming at Q25, MiXCR alignment, in-frame beta chains only. Rows are combined by CDR3 protein, so each entry shows the most common genes and DNA. In this sample the table shows 250,000 or so distinct CDR3 sequences, roughly 4% of which occur a single time. Of the sample, under 20% is held by the ten largest clones. According to the study, the label for this sample's treatment or condition signals: live attenuated yellow fever vaccine strain. Sequencing used PBMCs, obtained 15 days after the yellow fever booster vaccination. The receptors were sampled from a man aged 18 to 30 who received the YFV17D yellow fever vaccine.

This clonotype was seen ten or more times. V is TRBV5-6 and J is TRBJ2-5; a weak D match, TRBD2 (5 bases). With 4 bases removed from V and 5 bases from J, the gap between germline ends came to 12 bases. Germline V gene lookup returns CDR1 SGHDT and CDR2 YYEEEE. This CDR3 is built from 13 residues. CDR3 residues: CASSGKRRETQYF. CDR3 DNA: TGTGCCAGCAGCGGTAAAAGGAGGGAGACCCAGTACTTC.

The table lists this clonotype with many counts. The chain couples TRBV20-1 to TRBJ1-1; D might be TRBD1 (5 bases). The germline V gene has CDR1 DFQATT and CDR2 SNEGSKA (reference sequence). V lost 0 bases and J 3 bases, leaving 17 bases between the germline ends. CDR3 length equals 16 residues. The CDR3 bases are TGCAGTGCTAGAGATATCACAGGAAATAGATACACTGAAGCTTTCTTT. This codes for CSARDITGNRYTEAFF.

This clonotype was counted at least ten times. V is TRBV5-1 and J is TRBJ2-1; 7 bases align to TRBD2. The V and J ends lost 3 bases and 6 bases, in that order; junction bases with no gene match: 3. This CDR3 is built from 13 residues. Germline lookup yields CDR1 SGHRS and CDR2 YFSETQ. The CDR3 sequence: CASSSGTTNEQFF. As DNA, the CDR3 is TGCGCCAGCAGCTCTGGGACTACCAATGAGCAGTTCTTC.

This clonotype occurred many times. This sequence joins TRBV6-2 or TRBV6-3 and TRBJ1-2; the match to TRBD1 covers 8 bases. The CDR3 totals 15 residues. Germline lookup yields CDR1 MNHEY and CDR2 SVGEGT. The J segment lost 6 bases and the V segment lost 6 bases, leaving 12 bases of the junction unmatched. The CDR3 spells CASRLTDDRGHGYTF. CDR3 nucleotide sequence: TGTGCCAGCAGACTAACGGACGACAGGGGTCATGGCTACACCTTC.

This clonotype appeared many times. The chain has TRBV6-6 and TRBJ2-2, with 9 bases lining up with TRBD2. There are 17 residues in the CDR3. Germline trimming cut 0 bases from V and 1 base from J; bases unmatched to any gene: 3. From germline, CDR1 is MNHNY and CDR2 SVGAGI (reference sequence). The CDR3 nucleotides read TGTGCCAGCAGTTACTCGAAACTAGCGGGGAACACCGGGGAGCTGTTTTTT. Its protein product is CASSYSKLAGNTGELFF.

This clonotype has ten or more counts. V usage is TRBV29-1 and J usage is TRBJ2-1; 11 nucleotides agree with TRBD2. Germline V gives CDR1 SQVTM, CDR2 ANQGSEA. The CDR3 is 14 residues long. The V gene end was trimmed by 7 bases and the J gene end by 8 bases; junction bases not matched to a gene: 10. The CDR3 sequence: CSASGTSGTYEQFF. CDR3 in DNA: TGCAGCGCCTCAGGGACTAGCGGAACGTATGAGCAGTTCTTC.

The table lists this clonotype with many counts. The chain joins TRBV12-3 or TRBV12-4 to TRBJ1-1, with D hard to call. V was cut by 0 bases and J by 10 bases, with 9 bases left in between. The CDR3 has 12 residues. Written as DNA, the CDR3 is TGTGCCAGCAGTTTAGCAGGGCCGGGAGCTTTCTTT. Translation: CASSLAGPGAFF.

This clonotype occurred many times. The V and J genes are TRBV19 and TRBJ1-1; 9 bases are shared with TRBD1. After removal of 5 bases from V and 4 bases from J, the junction contained 8 bases not matched to a gene. CDR3 length equals 15 residues. Germline V gene lookup returns CDR1 LNHDA and CDR2 SQIVND (reference sequence). CDR3 sequence reads: CASSLPGQGITEAFF. CDR3 sequence (DNA): TGTGCCAGTAGTCTTCCGGGACAGGGAATCACTGAAGCTTTCTTT.

This clonotype was recorded many times. This chain links TRBV10-3 with TRBJ2-2; D not certain. The CDR3 length is 15 residues. Per germline, CDR1 ENHRY and CDR2 SYGVKD. V lost 6 bases to trimming and J lost 0 bases, with 11 bases between them. As DNA, the CDR3 is TGTGCCATCAGATTTGAGCTTTCGAACACCGGGGAGCTGTTTTTT. Translation: CAIRFELSNTGELFF.

This clonotype was seen at least ten times. The V gene is TRBV20-1, the J gene TRBJ2-5, with D possibly being TRBD2 (5 bases). Trimming cost V 3 bases and J 5 bases, with 16 bases left between them. Looked up from germline, CDR1 is DFQATT and CDR2 is SNEGSKA (reference sequence). CDR3 length: 14 residues. The CDR3 DNA reads TGCAGTGCTAGTCGACTACAGCCCGGGGAGACCCAGTACTTC. Its protein product is CSASRLQPGETQYF.

This clonotype was seen more than once but under ten times. This chain joins TRBV7-2 and TRBJ1-6, with 9 nucleotides matching TRBD1. The CDR3 contains 15 residues. The germline V gene encodes CDR1 SGHTA and CDR2 FQGNSA. V lost 5 bases to trimming and J lost 5 bases; unmatched junction nucleotides: 4. This CDR3 reads CASSRDRENNSPLHF. The CDR3, as DNA: TGTGCCAGCAGCCGGGACAGGGAAAATAATTCACCCCTCCACTTT. Full variable domain (rest looked up from reference TRBV7-2 and TRBJ1-6): GAGVSQSPSNKVTEKGKDVELRCDPISGHTALYWYRQSLGQGLEFLIYFQGNSAPDKSGLPSDRFSAERTGGSVSTLTIQRTQQEDSAVYLCASSRDRENNSPLHFGNGTRLTVT.

This clonotype was observed many times. The chain employs TRBV12-3 or TRBV12-4 and TRBJ1-2; no clear D. V lost 6 bases and J 7 bases, leaving 12 bases between the germline ends. This CDR3 has 12 residues. The DNA of the CDR3 is TGTGCCAGCAGCCCCTTATTGGTTGGCTACACCTTC. Amino acid sequence: CASSPLLVGYTF.

This clonotype was recorded many times. The chain recombines TRBV5-1 with TRBJ2-2; D is perhaps TRBD2 (5 bases). Deletions cut 5 bases from V and 7 bases from J, with 15 bases between. Germline CDR1 SGHRS, CDR2 YFSETQ. The CDR3 length is 14 residues. CDR3 protein: CASRGGPGNGELFF. The CDR3 DNA follows: TGCGCCAGCAGAGGTGGGCCCGGGAACGGGGAGCTGTTTTTT.

This clonotype occurred many times. V gene TRBV24-1 combines with J gene TRBJ2-2; maybe TRBD1 (6 bases). The CDR3 contains 14 residues. Germline lookup yields CDR1 KGHDR and CDR2 SFDVKD. The V and J ends lost 5 bases and 5 bases respectively, with 11 bases between them. This CDR3 reads CATSVSGETGELFF. CDR3 in DNA: TGTGCCACCAGTGTCTCAGGGGAAACCGGGGAGCTGTTTTTT.

This clonotype was recorded many times. This chain uses TRBV4-1 with TRBJ2-1; TRBD2 matches at 9 bases. Trimming at V came to 4 bases and at J to 2 bases, leaving 15 bases not matched to a gene. Germline V gene lookup returns CDR1 MGHRA and CDR2 YSYEKL. The CDR3 covers 19 residues. The CDR3 DNA is TGCGCCAGCAGCCTCTCTTTGGCGGGGGGGCCGAGGGCCTACAATGAGCAGTTCTTC. Its translation: CASSLSLAGGPRAYNEQFF.

The gene calls are TRBV4-3 and TRBJ1-5, with a possible D match to TRBD1 (5 bases). Trimming removed 1 base from V and 5 bases from J, with 15 bases in between. Germline V gene data show CDR1 as LGHNA and CDR2 as YSLEER. This CDR3 comprises 16 residues. CDR3 bases: TGCGCCAGCAGCCAAGTGGCGGGGCTGATCCATCAGCCCCAGCATTTT. This gives the protein CASSQVAGLIHQPQHF.

This clonotype was seen repeatedly, ten times or more. The chain combines TRBV7-2 with TRBJ1-1; D unresolved. V was cut by 2 bases and J by 0 bases, with 10 bases left in between. This CDR3 spans 15 amino acids. From germline, CDR1 is SGHTA and CDR2 FQGNSA. The CDR3 coding sequence is TGTGCCAGCAGCTTAAACGTCTTATTGAACACTGAAGCTTTCTTT. Protein sequence: CASSLNVLLNTEAFF.

This clonotype was counted ten times or more. J is TRBJ2-3 and V is TRBV24-1; 9 nucleotides align to TRBD1. V trimming: 3 bases; J trimming: 5 bases; junction bases outside the gene matches: 5. CDR1 and CDR2 (germline): KGHDR, SFDVKD. This CDR3 contains 15 residues. CDR3 DNA sequence: TGTGCCACCAGTGATCCTGGACAGGGGATAGATACGCAGTATTTT. As protein: CATSDPGQGIDTQYF.

This clonotype was seen many times. The V gene is TRBV5-1, the J gene TRBJ2-3, with 7 bases matching TRBD2. The CDR3 consists of 15 residues. The germline V gene encodes CDR1 SGHRS and CDR2 YFSETQ. J was trimmed by 2 bases and V by 5 bases; bases with no gene match: 8. The DNA for the CDR3 is TGCGCCAGCAGAGGGCTAGCGGACGCCACAGATACGCAGTATTTT. It codes for CASRGLADATDTQYF.

The chain employs TRBV5-1 and TRBJ1-4; TRBD1 matches 8 bases. In germline, CDR1 is SGHRS, CDR2 YFSETQ. V dropped 2 bases and J dropped 12; count of bases not matched to a gene: 12. This CDR3 has 15 residues. In nucleotides, the CDR3 is TGCGCCAGCAGCTTATTGACAGGGGAGGGGGAAGAACTGTTTTTT. Protein product: CASSLLTGEGEELFF.

This clonotype was seen many times. The genes are TRBV5-1 and TRBJ2-2, with 9 bases that match TRBD1. V trimming: 7 bases; J trimming: 5 bases; junction bases outside the gene matches: 9. The CDR3 runs 15 residues. Germline V gene data show CDR1 as SGHRS and CDR2 as YFSETQ. The CDR3 loop is CASGETGGVTGELFF. In DNA form, the CDR3 reads TGCGCCAGCGGGGAGACAGGGGGTGTAACCGGGGAGCTGTTTTTT. The full variable domain, with the rest looked up from reference TRBV5-1 and TRBJ2-2, is KAGVTQTPRYLIKTRGQQVTLSCSPISGHRSVSWYQQTPGQGLQFLFEYFSETQRNKGNFPGRFSGRQFSNSRSEMNVSTLELGDSALYLCASGETGGVTGELFFGEGSRLTVL.

This clonotype was recorded at least ten times. V is TRBV7-7 and J is TRBJ2-3, with 7 positions matching TRBD1. V trimming: 4 bases; J trimming: 3 bases; junction bases outside the gene matches: 4. CDR3 size: 14 residues. Germline lookup yields CDR1 SSHAT and CDR2 FNYEAQ (reference sequence). CDR3 sequence (DNA): TGTGCCAGCAGCTCCGGACAGGCTACAGATACGCAGTATTTT. Translated: CASSSGQATDTQYF.

This clonotype was counted ten times or more. J is TRBJ1-4 and V is TRBV7-9; 7 bases map to TRBD1. The germline CDR1 and CDR2 sequences are SEHNR and FQNEAQ (reference sequence). The CDR3 spans 17 residues. With 1 base clipped from V and 4 bases from J, the junction kept 9 bases outside the gene matches. The CDR3 protein is CASSLGPGRQGNEKLFF. The CDR3 DNA is TGTGCCAGCAGCTTAGGTCCCGGACGACAGGGTAATGAAAAACTGTTTTTT.

This clonotype was seen many times. The chain carries TRBV4-2 and TRBJ1-1; 7 nucleotides match TRBD1. V dropped 5 bases and J dropped 1; count of bases not matched to a gene: 4. Germline CDR1 reads LGHNA; CDR2 reads YNFKEQ. The CDR3 covers 14 residues. The CDR3 reads CASSTGTANTEAFF. CDR3 DNA: TGTGCCAGCAGCACGGGGACAGCGAACACTGAAGCTTTCTTT.

This clonotype was detected ten times or more. The chain employs TRBV5-1 and TRBJ1-1; the D is unclear. The CDR3 length is 12 residues. CDR1 and CDR2 from the germline V gene are SGHRS and YFSETQ. Trimming stripped 4 bases from V and 6 bases from J, with 10 bases between. CDR3 nucleotides: TGCGCCAGCAGCCCGAGCGATTCTGAAGCTTTCTTT. Residues: CASSPSDSEAFF.

This clonotype was observed a few times. The chain carries TRBV6-6 and TRBJ2-1; a weak D match, TRBD2 (6 bases). Trimming pared 0 bases from V and 7 bases from J, leaving 13 bases between. The CDR3 has 15 amino acids. Germline V CDR1 and CDR2: MNHNY, SVGAGI (reference sequence). CDR3 in amino acids: CASSYSGGLRNEQFF. CDR3 coding DNA: TGTGCCAGCAGTTACTCCGGGGGACTGCGGAATGAGCAGTTCTTC.

There are many counts of this clonotype. The chain carries TRBV7-6 and TRBJ2-5; D is perhaps TRBD1 (5 bases). The V gene's germline CDR1 is SGHVS and CDR2 FNYEAQ. This CDR3 is 14 amino acids long. Trimming took 2 bases from V and 7 from J, leaving 14 bases between them. CDR3 residues: CASSLSSDQGTQYF. The CDR3 DNA reads TGTGCCAGCAGCTTAAGTTCAGACCAGGGGACCCAGTACTTC. Full variable domain (outside the CDR3, taken from reference TRBV7-6 and TRBJ2-5): GAGVSQSPRYKVTKRGQDVALRCDPISGHVSLYWYRQALGQGPEFLTYFNYEAQQDKSGLPNDRFSAERPEGSISTLTIQRTEQRDSAMYRCASSLSSDQGTQYFGPGTRLLVL.

This clonotype was found many times. V usage is TRBV7-2 and J usage is TRBJ2-5, with D hard to call. Germline V CDR1 and CDR2: SGHTA, FQGNSA. Trimming cost V 3 bases and J 5 bases, with 13 bases left between them. The CDR3 contains 14 residues. The chain's CDR3 is CASSLTVLRETQYF. The CDR3 DNA sequence: TGTGCCAGCAGCTTGACGGTTCTCCGGGAGACCCAGTACTTC.